This entry is about one T cell receptor (beta chain). The data derive from a study of blood T cell repertoires in COVID-19. Study-wide context: Sample material is recorded as cDNA or gDNA derived from T cells, B-cell-depleted T cells, or PBMCs.

Method: immunoSEQ multiplex PCR; TCRdb's copy keeps in-frame clones and lacks some. The sample includes roughly 400,000 clones, more than 75% of them seen just once. Trimming took off 0 bases at V and 5 bases at J, with 5 bases between the two ends. Germline V gene sequence: CDR1 SGHRS, CDR2 YFSETQ. This CDR3 contains 12 residues. Two consecutive negative NP/OP PCR tests, clearance, or resolved symptoms defined Cohort 3 recovery. The TCR comes from a woman aged 45-59 years who had recovered from COVID-19. The sequenced sample was PBMCs or T cells enriched from blood (not recorded which). This chain connects TRBV5-1 to TRBJ1-2; D not certain. CDR3 residues: CASSLGQYGYTF. CDR3 DNA sequence: TGCGCCAGCAGCTTGGGGCAGTATGGCTACACCTTC. Based on the CDR3 plus reference TRBV5-1 and TRBJ1-2, the full variable domain is KAGVTQTPRYLIKTRGQQVTLSCSPISGHRSVSWYQQTPGQGLQFLFEYFSETQRNKGNFPGRFSGRQFSNSRSEMNVSTLELGDSALYLCASSLGQYGYTFGSGTRLTVV.